The next 30 T cell receptor beta chains were all read from a single sample in a study of STAT3 mutations in large granular lymphocyte leukemia. The data were produced by immunoSEQ multiplex PCR, yet TCRdb's version contains in-frame clones alone and is incomplete. In the table there are some 5,900 clones, 88% of which are singletons. Study findings and constraints: At least one immunodominant TCR beta clonotype appeared in every T-cell large granular lymphocyte leukemia patient.

For these receptors, no antigen is known. Sequencing input: PBMCs. The receptors originated from a human donor with T large granular lymphocyte leukemia. Some clones in this sample may be carry-over from other donors' samples.

V and J are TRBV5-1 and TRBJ1-3; possible D gene TRBD1, 5 bases. The CDR3 is 15 amino acids. Trimming removed 2 bases at V and 0 bases at J, with 9 bases between. Germline V lookup: CDR1 SGHRS, CDR2 YFSETQ. This chain's CDR3 is CASSLGVTSGNTIYF. In DNA form, the CDR3 reads TGCGCCAGCAGCTTAGGGGTTACCTCTGGAAACACCATATATTTT.

The chain joins TRBV4-1 to TRBJ2-7; 10 nucleotides match TRBD1. Germline CDR1 MGHRA, CDR2 YSYEKL. Trimming took 0 bases from V and 6 from J; bases not matched to a gene: 8. The CDR3 consists of 16 residues. CDR3 residues: CASSQDGLGQGPEQYF. DNA of the CDR3: TGCGCCAGCAGCCAAGACGGGCTGGGACAGGGGCCCGAGCAGTACTTC.

The rearrangement uses TRBV6-5 and TRBJ2-7; D is perhaps TRBD2 (5 bases). Germline CDR1 is MNHEY and CDR2 is SVGAGI. V shed 5 bases and J shed 1 base, with 12 bases lying between them. CDR3 length: 14 residues. CDR3 in DNA: TGTGCCAGCAGTGCTTGGTGGGAGTCCTACGAGCAGTACTTC. This translates into CASSAWWESYEQYF.

The CDR3 sequence is CASKVGVGTDTQYF. In DNA form, the CDR3 reads TGTGCCAGTAAGGTGGGGGTCGGTACGGATACGCAGTATTTT. The chain couples TRBV19 to TRBJ2-3; D may correspond to TRBD1 or TRBD2 (5 bases each). Looked up from germline, CDR1 is LNHDA and CDR2 is SQIVND (reference sequence). The germline V and J ends were trimmed by 7 bases and 6 bases, with 17 bases remaining between them. The length of the CDR3 is 14 residues.

The CDR3, as DNA: TGCAGCGTCCCCACCACAGGGGGCACTGAAGCTTTCTTT. Amino acid sequence: CSVPTTGGTEAFF. The chain is built from TRBV29-1 and TRBJ1-1; 8 bases agree with TRBD1. J gave up 4 bases and V 6 bases, and 7 bases lay outside the gene matches. Germline V CDR1 and CDR2: SQVTM, ANQGSEA. The CDR3 has 13 amino acids.

The V gene is TRBV2, the J gene TRBJ1-5; D perhaps matches TRBD1 (6 bases). The CDR3 is made up of 15 amino acids. The V gene lost 6 bases and the J gene lost 1 base, with 13 bases spanning the gap. Germline CDR1 reads SNHLY; CDR2 reads FYNNEI. The CDR3 region has the DNA TGTGCCAGCAGGTGGGGGGCAGGCAGCAATCAGCCCCAGCATTTT. Translated: CASRWGAGSNQPQHF.

The V call is TRBV11-2, the J call TRBJ2-7; TRBD2 agrees at 13 bases. The length of the CDR3 is 15 residues. V lost 5 bases to trimming and J lost 3 bases; unmatched junction nucleotides: 4. The germline gives CDR1 SGHAT, CDR2 FQNNGV. CDR3 DNA: TGTGCCAGCAGCCTCGGACTAGCGGGGGTCTACGAGCAGTACGTC. This codes for CASSLGLAGVYEQYV.

The chain recombines TRBV19 with TRBJ2-7; maybe TRBD2 (5 bases). V was pared by 3 bases and J by 0 bases, with 12 bases between. The CDR3 runs to 15 residues. The germline V gene encodes CDR1 LNHDA and CDR2 SQIVND (reference sequence). The CDR3 sequence is CASSMLRGSSYEQYF. The CDR3 bases are TGTGCCAGTAGTATGCTCCGGGGAAGCTCCTACGAGCAGTACTTC.

The genes are TRBV4-1 and TRBJ1-6, with TRBD1 matching over 9 bases. With 3 bases clipped from V and 11 bases from J, the junction kept 5 bases outside the gene matches. The CDR3 covers 14 residues. The germline V gene encodes CDR1 MGHRA and CDR2 YSYEKL. DNA for the CDR3: TGCGCCAGCAGCCACCGGGACAGGGTGCCACCCCTCCACTTT. Translated: CASSHRDRVPPLHF.

V usage is TRBV19 and J usage is TRBJ2-2; tentatively, D is TRBD1 or TRBD2 (6 bases each). In germline, CDR1 is LNHDA, CDR2 SQIVND (reference sequence). There are 16 residues in the CDR3. V was pared by 4 bases and J by 3 bases, with 15 bases between. Written as DNA, the CDR3 is TGTGCCAGTAGTACTCGGGGGCCACCCTACACCGGGGAGCTGTTTTTT. Its translation: CASSTRGPPYTGELFF.

The count of this clone is one. The chain has TRBV7-9 and TRBJ2-3; TRBD1 aligns across 10 bases. The CDR3 consists of 15 residues. With 5 bases clipped from V and 3 bases from J, the junction kept 5 bases outside the gene matches. Germline loops: CDR1 SEHNR, CDR2 FQNEAQ (reference sequence). Written as DNA, the CDR3 is TGTGCCAGCAGCCTCGGACAGGGGGAAACAGATACGCAGTATTTT. Its protein is CASSLGQGETDTQYF.

This chain uses TRBV6-5 with TRBJ1-1; 7 positions match TRBD1. This CDR3 region has 14 residues. The V gene's germline CDR1 is MNHEY and CDR2 SVGAGI. Germline trimming cut 6 bases from V and 3 bases from J; bases unmatched to any gene: 7. The CDR3 loop is CASSWNRGHTEAFF. The CDR3 region has the DNA TGTGCCAGCAGCTGGAATAGGGGGCACACTGAAGCTTTCTTT.

The J gene is TRBJ2-6, the V gene TRBV30; D unclear. This CDR3 has 15 residues. CDR1 is GTSNPN and CDR2 is SVGIG in the germline V gene (reference sequence). Trimming stripped 5 bases from V and 0 bases from J, with 11 bases between. CDR3 bases: TGTGCCTGGCGGTCGAGGATCTCTGGGGCCAACGTCCTGACTTTC. The encoded protein is CAWRSRISGANVLTF.

The genes are TRBV19 and TRBJ2-5; D may be TRBD2 (7 bases). Germline V CDR1 and CDR2: LNHDA, SQIVND (reference sequence). The CDR3 length is 15 residues. The V and J ends lost 3 bases and 7 bases respectively, with 18 bases between them. The CDR3 coding sequence is TGTGCCAGTAGTATTGTTGGGGGGGCGCGGGGGACCCAGTACTTC. Protein product: CASSIVGGARGTQYF.

This chain connects TRBV9 to TRBJ1-4, with D unresolved. CDR1 and CDR2 from the germline V gene are SGDLS and YYNGEE. V was cut by 1 base and J by 2 bases, with 9 bases left in between. This CDR3 region has 15 residues. CDR3 region: CASSVSWATNEKLFF. The CDR3 DNA sequence: TGTGCCAGCAGCGTAAGCTGGGCGACTAATGAAAAACTGTTTTTT.

J is TRBJ1-2 and V is TRBV6-1, with D hard to call. Germline V lookup: CDR1 MNHNS, CDR2 SASEGT. V lost 5 bases and J lost 3, with 7 bases in between. This CDR3 has 12 amino acids. The CDR3 protein is CASSTEHYGYTF. CDR3 DNA: TGTGCCAGCAGTACTGAGCACTATGGCTACACCTTC.

The chain combines TRBV9 with TRBJ1-2, with 10 bases aligning to TRBD1. Germline V gives CDR1 SGDLS, CDR2 YYNGEE. This CDR3 region has 14 residues. Losses at the gene ends were 4 bases for V and 7 bases for J; bases not matched to a gene: 7. CDR3 region: CASSPGDRGFGYTF. The CDR3 nucleotides are TGTGCCAGCAGCCCCGGGGACAGGGGATTTGGCTACACCTTC.

The chain uses TRBV18 and TRBJ1-5; D is unresolved. V was clipped by 5 bases and J by 4 bases, with 6 bases between them. The CDR3 extends over 12 amino acids. Per germline, CDR1 KGHSH and CDR2 LQKENI. CDR3 nucleotide sequence: TGTGCCAGCTCAGAATCAAATCAGCCCCAGCATTTT. It yields the protein CASSESNQPQHF.

The chain combines TRBV6-5 with TRBJ2-7; D possibly corresponds to TRBD2 (5 bases). Looked up from germline, CDR1 is MNHEY and CDR2 is SVGAGI. This CDR3 is built from 11 residues. V dropped 5 bases and J dropped 6 bases, with 8 bases sitting between them. The CDR3 bases are TGTGCCAGCAGTACTAGATTCGAGCAGTACTTC. It translates to CASSTRFEQYF.

The rearrangement joins TRBV5-4 to TRBJ1-1, with 9 positions matching TRBD1. The V segment lost 0 bases and the J segment 4 bases; nucleotides outside the gene matches: 4. CDR1 and CDR2 from the germline V gene are SGHNT and YYREEE (reference sequence). CDR3 length equals 15 residues. The CDR3 is CASSLEVQGATEAFF. DNA of the CDR3: TGTGCCAGCAGCTTGGAGGTACAGGGGGCCACTGAAGCTTTCTTT.

V and J are TRBV11-2 and TRBJ2-3; D possibly matches TRBD1 or TRBD2 (6 bases each). There are 17 residues in the CDR3. The V end was cut by 5 bases, the J end by 0 bases, with 18 bases between. CDR1 is SGHAT and CDR2 is FQNNGV in the germline V gene. The CDR3 DNA reads as TGTGCCAGCAGCCTAGGCCCCGGGGGCCCTAGCACAGATACGCAGTATTTT. Protein: CASSLGPGGPSTDTQYF.

The chain carries TRBV7-2 and TRBJ2-7; D is unclear. The length of the CDR3 is 13 residues. From germline, CDR1 is SGHTA and CDR2 FQGNSA. Trimming cost V 5 bases and J 2 bases, with 10 bases left between them. The CDR3 sequence is CASSPDGPYEQYF. CDR3 sequence (DNA): TGTGCCAGCAGCCCGGACGGTCCCTACGAGCAGTACTTC.

The rearrangement links TRBV5-8 to TRBJ1-4; unclear D gene. Deletions cut 2 bases from V and 6 bases from J, with 14 bases between. The CDR3 totals 15 residues. CDR1 is SGHTS and CDR2 is YDEGEE in the germline V gene. The CDR3 loop reads CASSFNGEGYEKLFF. As DNA, the CDR3 is TGTGCCAGCAGCTTCAATGGCGAGGGTTATGAAAAACTGTTTTTT.

This clone has more than one count but fewer than ten. The chain is built from TRBV6-6 and TRBJ1-2, with TRBD1 matching 11 bases. V was pared by 4 bases and J by 3 bases, with 4 bases of the junction left unmatched. The CDR3 totals 15 residues. From germline, CDR1 is MNHNY and CDR2 SVGAGI (reference sequence). CDR3 sequence: CASSFPGQGDYGYTF. The CDR3 DNA sequence: TGTGCCAGCAGTTTTCCGGGACAGGGGGACTATGGCTACACCTTC.

The chain is built from TRBV18 and TRBJ2-7; weak D call: TRBD2 (7 bases). Germline V lookup: CDR1 KGHSH, CDR2 LQKENI. V shed 3 bases and J shed 3 bases, with 12 bases lying between them. The CDR3 spans 14 residues. CDR3 bases: TGTGCCAGCTCACCCGGGGGGCCCGACTACGAGCAGTACGTC. This codes for CASSPGGPDYEQYV.

The genes are TRBV27 and TRBJ2-5, with 9 bases lining up with TRBD1. The CDR3 sequence is 14 residues long. Per the germline V gene, CDR1 is MNHEY and CDR2 is SMNVEV (reference sequence). V shed 8 bases, J shed 5 bases, and the junction held 9 bases outside the gene matches. CDR3 DNA sequence: TGTGCCAGCGGGGACAGGGTATTGCCGGAGACCCAGTACTTC. This codes for CASGDRVLPETQYF.

The CDR3 here is CASSLTGIEQHF. DNA of the CDR3: TGTGCCAGCAGTTTGACAGGTATCGAGCAGCATTTT. The V gene is TRBV6-5, the J gene TRBJ1-5; TRBD1 might be the D (6 bases). Germline CDR1 reads MNHEY; CDR2 reads SVGAGI. Trimming removed 4 bases at V and 13 bases at J, with 14 bases between. The CDR3 contains 12 residues.

The chain recombines TRBV19 with TRBJ2-3; possibly TRBD1 for D (6 bases). The CDR3 has 14 amino acids. Germline lookup yields CDR1 LNHDA and CDR2 SQIVND (reference sequence). V was clipped by 3 bases and J by 3 bases, with 10 bases between them. The CDR3 DNA is TGTGCCAGTAGTATGGGCAGGGGAACAGATACGCAGTATTTT. It is translated as CASSMGRGTDTQYF.

The chain carries TRBV9 and TRBJ1-2; D may be TRBD1 (6 bases). Per the germline V gene, CDR1 is SGDLS and CDR2 is YYNGEE. V was cut by 3 bases and J by 2 bases, with 11 bases left in between. The CDR3 loop spans 14 amino acids. CDR3 sequence: CASSAWDTNYGYTF. In DNA, the CDR3 is TGTGCCAGCAGCGCTTGGGACACCAACTATGGCTACACCTTC. Supplemented by reference TRBV9 and TRBJ1-2, the full variable domain reads DSGVTQTPKHLITATGQRVTLRCSPRSGDLSVYWYQQSLDQGLQFLIQYYNGEERAKGNILERFSAQQFPDLHSELNLSSLELGDSALYFCASSAWDTNYGYTFGSGTRLTVV.

The chain uses TRBV4-1 and TRBJ1-1; TRBD1 matches 10 bases. V was pared by 0 bases and J by 10 bases, with 8 bases of the junction left unmatched. The CDR3 contains 15 residues. Germline CDR1 and CDR2: MGHRA and YSYEKL. The CDR3 coding sequence is TGCGCCAGCAGCCAAGATAACTTTCGGACAGGGGGAGCTTTCTTT. This encodes CASSQDNFRTGGAFF.